This TCR beta chain was observed in a study of T cell changes during pregnancy in multiple sclerosis. The protocol was immunoSEQ multiplex PCR, while the TCRdb copy is restricted to in-frame clones and leaves out a portion. The sample holds about 70,000 clones, approximately 94% seen once. Germline V gene sequence: CDR1 SGHNT, CDR2 YYREEE (reference sequence). V shed 0 bases and J shed 7 bases, with 10 bases lying between them. CDR3 size: 13 residues. This receptor was taken from a female donor in good health, enrolled as a control in a pregnancy study. J is TRBJ1-1 and V is TRBV5-4; D is ambiguous. Specimen: peripheral blood, collected in the second trimester of pregnancy. The CDR3: CASSLELMSEAFF. CDR3 bases: TGTGCCAGCAGCTTGGAACTCATGAGTGAAGCTTTCTTT.